A selection of T cell receptor beta chains follows, all from one sample in a study of cytomegalovirus exposure and HLA in healthy donors. The protocol was immunoSEQ multiplex PCR, while the TCRdb copy is restricted to in-frame clones and leaves out a portion. The sample holds 150,000 to 200,000 clones, 75% seen once. The sample comprised PBMCs. The receptors derive from a male donor in good health and CMV-seronegative. The CDR3 runs from the conserved cysteine through the conserved F or W. The order of the fields is clone size, J gene, V gene, D gene, CDR3 protein, CDR3 DNA. D genes are given only for firm matches. The listing skips clone size in some rows; elsewhere it reads once, few, many or a size class.

abundance: .
j_gene: TRBJ2-1
v_gene: TRBV6-5
d_gene: TRBD2
CDR3aa: CASSVLAGGHYEQFF
CDR3nt: TGTGCCAGCAGTGTACTAGCGGGAGGGCATTATGAGCAGTTCTTC

abundance: .
j_gene: TRBJ1-5
v_gene: TRBV15
d_gene: .
CDR3aa: CATSSARGGLYSNQPQHF
CDR3nt: TGTGCCACCAGCAGTGCCCGTGGAGGTCTCTATAGCAATCAGCCCCAGCATTTT

abundance: .
j_gene: TRBJ2-1
v_gene: TRBV29-1
d_gene: TRBD2
CDR3aa: CSAGTSVLNEQFF
CDR3nt: TGCAGCGCCGGGACTAGCGTCCTCAATGAGCAGTTCTTC

abundance: .
j_gene: TRBJ2-6
v_gene: TRBV5-1
d_gene: .
CDR3aa: CASSLGPSGANVLTF
CDR3nt: TGCGCCAGCAGCTTGGGGCCCTCTGGGGCCAACGTCCTGACTTTC

abundance: .
j_gene: TRBJ1-5
v_gene: TRBV4-1
d_gene: .
CDR3aa: CASSQLGTNTPQHF
CDR3nt: TGCGCCAGCAGCCAATTGGGGACAAATACCCCCCAGCATTTT

abundance: .
j_gene: TRBJ1-1
v_gene: TRBV7-9
d_gene: .
CDR3aa: CASSSQNTEAFF
CDR3nt: TGTGCCAGCAGCTCCCAAAACACTGAAGCTTTCTTT

abundance: .
j_gene: TRBJ1-2
v_gene: TRBV28
d_gene: .
CDR3aa: CASGGNVFGYTF
CDR3nt: TGTGCCAGCGGGGGGAATGTATTTGGCTACACCTTC

abundance: .
j_gene: TRBJ2-7
v_gene: TRBV19
d_gene: TRBD1
CDR3aa: CDSSMGQGYEQYF
CDR3nt: TGTGACAGTAGTATGGGACAGGGGTACGAGCAGTACTTC

abundance: .
j_gene: TRBJ2-7
v_gene: TRBV7-2
d_gene: TRBD2
CDR3aa: CASSSGGLAGYYLQYF
CDR3nt: TGTGCCAGCAGCTCCGGGGGGCTAGCGGGATATTACTTGCAGTACTTC

abundance: .
j_gene: TRBJ1-2
v_gene: TRBV6-5
d_gene: TRBD1
CDR3aa: CASSYRGRTDGYTF
CDR3nt: TGTGCCAGCAGTTACAGGGGGCGCACAGATGGCTACACCTTC

abundance: .
j_gene: TRBJ2-7
v_gene: TRBV5-1
d_gene: .
CDR3aa: CASSLSANYEQYF
CDR3nt: TGCGCCAGCAGCTTGTCAGCGAACTACGAGCAGTACTTC

abundance: .
j_gene: TRBJ1-5
v_gene: TRBV28
d_gene: .
CDR3aa: CASSFPAQAQHF
CDR3nt: TGTGCCAGCAGTTTCCCAGCTCAGGCCCAGCATTTT

abundance: few
j_gene: TRBJ2-3
v_gene: TRBV6-5
d_gene: .
CDR3aa: CASSYKSTAYTQYF
CDR3nt: TGTGCCAGCAGTTATAAATCCACAGCCTATACGCAGTATTTT

abundance: .
j_gene: TRBJ1-5
v_gene: TRBV30
d_gene: .
CDR3aa: CAWSHEGVPGLQPQHF
CDR3nt: TGTGCCTGGAGTCACGAGGGGGTACCCGGCCTACAGCCCCAGCATTTT

abundance: once
j_gene: TRBJ1-2
v_gene: TRBV4-2
d_gene: .
CDR3aa: CASSQELQAAGYTF
CDR3nt: TGTGCCAGCAGCCAAGAATTACAAGCGGCTGGCTACACCTTC

abundance: .
j_gene: TRBJ2-2
v_gene: TRBV4-1
d_gene: TRBD1
CDR3aa: CASSPEYGQVNTGELFF
CDR3nt: TGCGCCAGCAGCCCAGAATATGGACAGGTGAACACCGGGGAGCTGTTTTTT

abundance: few
j_gene: TRBJ2-7
v_gene: TRBV6-6
d_gene: TRBD1
CDR3aa: CATGTELEQYF
CDR3nt: TGTGCCACCGGGACAGAACTCGAGCAGTACTTC

abundance: few
j_gene: TRBJ2-4
v_gene: TRBV13
d_gene: .
CDR3aa: CASSHRTEAKNIQYF
CDR3nt: TGTGCCAGCAGTCACAGGACGGAGGCCAAAAACATTCAGTACTTC

abundance: .
j_gene: TRBJ1-6
v_gene: TRBV9
d_gene: .
CDR3aa: CASSALYNSPLHF
CDR3nt: TGTGCCAGCAGCGCCCTCTATAATTCACCCCTCCACTTT

abundance: .
j_gene: TRBJ2-1
v_gene: TRBV30
d_gene: TRBD1
CDR3aa: CAWTGTGGRNEQFF
CDR3nt: TGTGCCTGGACCGGGACAGGGGGTCGCAATGAGCAGTTCTTC

abundance: few
j_gene: TRBJ2-3
v_gene: TRBV5-4
d_gene: .
CDR3aa: CASSISGDTQYF
CDR3nt: TGTGCCAGCAGCATCTCGGGAGATACGCAGTATTTT

abundance: .
j_gene: TRBJ2-5
v_gene: TRBV28
d_gene: .
CDR3aa: CASSLRETQYF
CDR3nt: TGTGCCAGCAGTTTACGGGAGACCCAGTACTTC

abundance: .
j_gene: TRBJ2-1
v_gene: TRBV27
d_gene: .
CDR3aa: CASRWSSGPYNEQFF
CDR3nt: TGTGCCAGCCGTTGGTCAAGCGGGCCCTACAATGAGCAGTTCTTC

abundance: .
j_gene: TRBJ2-1
v_gene: TRBV4-1
d_gene: .
CDR3aa: CASSQAGTRGCKQFF
CDR3nt: TGCGCCAGCAGCCAGGCCGGGACAAGGGGTTGTAAGCAGTTCTTC

abundance: few
j_gene: TRBJ2-7
v_gene: TRBV14
d_gene: .
CDR3aa: CASSQVVADTYEQYF
CDR3nt: TGTGCCAGCAGCCAGGTCGTAGCGGATACCTACGAGCAGTACTTC

abundance: few
j_gene: TRBJ1-6
v_gene: TRBV7-9
d_gene: TRBD1
CDR3aa: CSSKPGQGYSPLHF
CDR3nt: TGTTCCAGCAAGCCGGGACAGGGGTATTCACCCCTCCACTTT

abundance: .
j_gene: TRBJ1-2
v_gene: TRBV30
d_gene: .
CDR3aa: CAWSPPPGQGRNGYTF
CDR3nt: TGTGCCTGGAGTCCTCCTCCGGGGCAGGGGAGAAATGGCTACACCTTC

abundance: .
j_gene: TRBJ1-3
v_gene: TRBV27
d_gene: .
CDR3aa: CASSQRVTDGNTIYF
CDR3nt: TGTGCCAGCAGTCAAAGGGTGACAGATGGAAACACCATATATTTT

abundance: .
j_gene: TRBJ1-4
v_gene: TRBV6-5
d_gene: .
CDR3aa: CASSYSGANEKLFF
CDR3nt: TGTGCCAGCAGTTACTCCGGGGCTAATGAAAAACTGTTTTTT

abundance: few
j_gene: TRBJ2-6
v_gene: TRBV7-9
d_gene: .
CDR3aa: CSSSSTGRRSGANVLTF
CDR3nt: TGTTCCAGCAGCTCCACAGGTCGCCGCTCTGGGGCCAACGTCCTGACTTTC

abundance: .
j_gene: TRBJ1-6
v_gene: TRBV9
d_gene: .
CDR3aa: CASSVAGVYNSPLHF
CDR3nt: TGTGCCAGCAGCGTAGCAGGGGTCTATAATTCACCCCTCCACTTT

abundance: .
j_gene: TRBJ1-6
v_gene: TRBV30
d_gene: .
CDR3aa: CAWRTGAPLHF
CDR3nt: TGTGCCTGGAGGACAGGTGCACCCCTCCACTTT

abundance: .
j_gene: TRBJ2-7
v_gene: TRBV6-5
d_gene: TRBD1
CDR3aa: CASSYSIGGPNEQYF
CDR3nt: TGTGCCAGCAGTTACTCGATAGGGGGCCCAAACGAGCAGTACTTC

abundance: .
j_gene: TRBJ2-6
v_gene: TRBV28
d_gene: TRBD1
CDR3aa: CASSTLPGQGSGANVLTF
CDR3nt: TGTGCCAGCAGTACCTTACCGGGACAGGGTTCTGGGGCCAACGTCCTGACTTTC

abundance: .
j_gene: TRBJ2-1
v_gene: TRBV28
d_gene: TRBD2
CDR3aa: CASSLWTSGSPFGEQFF
CDR3nt: TGTGCCAGCAGTCTTTGGACTAGCGGGAGCCCCTTCGGTGAGCAGTTCTTC

abundance: .
j_gene: TRBJ2-3
v_gene: TRBV19
d_gene: TRBD2
CDR3aa: CASSTRTSGSTDTQYF
CDR3nt: TGTGCCAGTAGTACACGGACTAGCGGAAGCACAGATACGCAGTATTTT

abundance: .
j_gene: TRBJ2-7
v_gene: TRBV5-1
d_gene: .
CDR3aa: CASSGGVYEQYF
CDR3nt: TGCGCCAGCAGCGGCGGGGTCTACGAGCAGTACTTC

abundance: once
j_gene: TRBJ2-7
v_gene: TRBV4-2
d_gene: .
CDR3aa: CASSQEWSGGGIYEQYF
CDR3nt: TGTGCCAGCAGCCAAGAGTGGTCCGGTGGCGGGATCTACGAGCAGTACTTC

abundance: .
j_gene: TRBJ2-1
v_gene: TRBV11-3
d_gene: .
CDR3aa: CASSLAVYNEQFF
CDR3nt: TGTGCCAGCAGCTTAGCAGTTTACAATGAGCAGTTCTTC

abundance: .
j_gene: TRBJ2-1
v_gene: TRBV9
d_gene: TRBD2
CDR3aa: CASSDSGSSYNEQFF
CDR3nt: TGTGCCAGCAGCGATAGCGGGAGCTCCTACAATGAGCAGTTCTTC

abundance: .
j_gene: TRBJ2-7
v_gene: TRBV29-1
d_gene: TRBD2
CDR3aa: CSVASVASGRAGTNEQYF
CDR3nt: TGCAGCGTTGCGAGCGTGGCTAGCGGGAGGGCCGGGACCAACGAGCAGTACTTC

abundance: .
j_gene: TRBJ2-5
v_gene: TRBV6-5
d_gene: .
CDR3aa: CASSSGEETQYF
CDR3nt: TGTGCCAGCAGCTCCGGGGAGGAGACCCAGTACTTC

abundance: .
j_gene: TRBJ1-1
v_gene: TRBV30
d_gene: TRBD1
CDR3aa: CAWMDRGNAEAFF
CDR3nt: TGTGCCTGGATGGACAGGGGGAACGCTGAAGCTTTCTTT

abundance: .
j_gene: TRBJ1-3
v_gene: TRBV9
d_gene: .
CDR3aa: CASSALSGNTIYF
CDR3nt: TGTGCCAGCAGCGCCCTCTCTGGAAACACCATATATTTT

abundance: few
j_gene: TRBJ1-1
v_gene: TRBV4-1
d_gene: .
CDR3aa: CASSPRPRGRNTEAFF
CDR3nt: TGCGCCAGCAGCCCCAGACCCAGGGGAAGGAACACTGAAGCTTTCTTT

abundance: .
j_gene: TRBJ1-5
v_gene: TRBV28
d_gene: .
CDR3aa: CASSSYQPQHF
CDR3nt: TGTGCCAGCAGCTCCTATCAGCCCCAGCATTTT

abundance: .
j_gene: TRBJ2-1
v_gene: TRBV7-2
d_gene: TRBD2
CDR3aa: CASSQGTSGSWNEQFF
CDR3nt: TGTGCCAGCAGCCAGGGGACTAGCGGGAGCTGGAATGAGCAGTTCTTC

abundance: once
j_gene: TRBJ2-3
v_gene: TRBV19
d_gene: TRBD2
CDR3aa: CATERDSDTQYF
CDR3nt: TGTGCGACGGAGCGGGATTCAGATACGCAGTATTTT

abundance: .
j_gene: TRBJ1-5
v_gene: TRBV13
d_gene: .
CDR3aa: CASSPQGGQPQHF
CDR3nt: TGTGCCAGCAGCCCCCAGGGTGGACAGCCCCAGCATTTT